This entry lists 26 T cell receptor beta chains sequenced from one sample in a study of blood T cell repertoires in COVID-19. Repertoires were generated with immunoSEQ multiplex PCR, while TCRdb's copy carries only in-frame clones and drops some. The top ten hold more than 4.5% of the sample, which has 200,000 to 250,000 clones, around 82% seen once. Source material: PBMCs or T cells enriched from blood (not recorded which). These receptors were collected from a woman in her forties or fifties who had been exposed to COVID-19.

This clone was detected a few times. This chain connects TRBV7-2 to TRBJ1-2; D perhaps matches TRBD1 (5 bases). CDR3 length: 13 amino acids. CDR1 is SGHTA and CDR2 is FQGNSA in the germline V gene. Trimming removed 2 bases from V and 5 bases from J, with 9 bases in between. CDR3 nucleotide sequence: TGTGCCAGCAGCTTATCGGGGGTTTATGGCTACACCTTC. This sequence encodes CASSLSGVYGYTF.

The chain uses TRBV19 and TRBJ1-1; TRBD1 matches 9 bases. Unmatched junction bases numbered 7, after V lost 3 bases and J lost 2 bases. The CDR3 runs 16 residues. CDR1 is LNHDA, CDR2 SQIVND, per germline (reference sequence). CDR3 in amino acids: CASSIPGDRVNTEAFF. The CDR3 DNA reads TGTGCCAGTAGTATCCCTGGGGACAGGGTAAACACTGAAGCTTTCTTT.

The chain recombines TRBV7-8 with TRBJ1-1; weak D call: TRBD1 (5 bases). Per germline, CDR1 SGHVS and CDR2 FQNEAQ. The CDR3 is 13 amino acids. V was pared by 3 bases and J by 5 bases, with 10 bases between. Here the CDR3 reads CASSFERGTEAFF. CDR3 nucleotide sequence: TGTGCCAGCAGCTTTGAGCGGGGGACTGAAGCTTTCTTT.

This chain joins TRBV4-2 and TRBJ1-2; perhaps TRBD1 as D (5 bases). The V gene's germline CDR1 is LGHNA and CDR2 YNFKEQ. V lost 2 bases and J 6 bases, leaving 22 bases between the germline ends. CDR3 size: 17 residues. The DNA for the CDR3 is TGTGCCAGCAGCCAAACAACGATCGGGAGAGGGGAGGATGGCTACACCTTC. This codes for CASSQTTIGRGEDGYTF.

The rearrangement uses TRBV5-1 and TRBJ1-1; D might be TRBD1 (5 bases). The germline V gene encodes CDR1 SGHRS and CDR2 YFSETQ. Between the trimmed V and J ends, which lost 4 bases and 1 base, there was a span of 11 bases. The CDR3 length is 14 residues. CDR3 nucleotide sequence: TGCGCCAGCAGCCCCCTGGGGGGGAACACTGAAGCTTTCTTT. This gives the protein CASSPLGGNTEAFF. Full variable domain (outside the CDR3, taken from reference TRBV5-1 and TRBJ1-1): KAGVTQTPRYLIKTRGQQVTLSCSPISGHRSVSWYQQTPGQGLQFLFEYFSETQRNKGNFPGRFSGRQFSNSRSEMNVSTLELGDSALYLCASSPLGGNTEAFFGQGTRLTVV.

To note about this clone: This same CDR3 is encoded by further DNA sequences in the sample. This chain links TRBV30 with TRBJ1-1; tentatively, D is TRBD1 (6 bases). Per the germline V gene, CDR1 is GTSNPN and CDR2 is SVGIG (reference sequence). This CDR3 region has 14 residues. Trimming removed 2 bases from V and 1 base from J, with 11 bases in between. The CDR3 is CAWSPGQSNTEAFF. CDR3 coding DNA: TGTGCCTGGAGTCCCGGACAGTCGAACACTGAAGCTTTCTTT.

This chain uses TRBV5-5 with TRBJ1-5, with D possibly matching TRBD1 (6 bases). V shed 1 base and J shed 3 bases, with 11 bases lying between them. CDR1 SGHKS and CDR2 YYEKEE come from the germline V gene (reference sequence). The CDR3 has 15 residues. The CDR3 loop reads CASSLTGSDNQPQHF. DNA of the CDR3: TGTGCCAGCAGCTTGACAGGGTCCGACAATCAGCCCCAGCATTTT.

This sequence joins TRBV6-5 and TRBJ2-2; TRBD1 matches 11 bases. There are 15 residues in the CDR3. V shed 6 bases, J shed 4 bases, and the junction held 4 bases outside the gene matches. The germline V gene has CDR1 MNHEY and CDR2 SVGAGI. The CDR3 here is CASSSGTGGTGELFF. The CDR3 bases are TGTGCCAGCAGCTCCGGGACAGGGGGCACCGGGGAGCTGTTTTTT.

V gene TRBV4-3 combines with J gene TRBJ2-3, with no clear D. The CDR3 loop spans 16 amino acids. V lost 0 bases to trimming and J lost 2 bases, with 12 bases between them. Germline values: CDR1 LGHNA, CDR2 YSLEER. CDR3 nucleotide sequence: TGCGCCAGCAGCCAAGATAAGTCTACCTCCACAGATACGCAGTATTTT. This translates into CASSQDKSTSTDTQYF.

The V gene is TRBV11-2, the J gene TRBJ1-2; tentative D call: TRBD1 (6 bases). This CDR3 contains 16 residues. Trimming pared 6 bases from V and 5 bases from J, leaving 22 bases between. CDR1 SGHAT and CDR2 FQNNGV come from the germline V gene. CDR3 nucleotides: TGTGCCAGCAGTTCCAAAGGGGGGGAGGCCTATTATGGCTACACCTTC. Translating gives CASSSKGGEAYYGYTF. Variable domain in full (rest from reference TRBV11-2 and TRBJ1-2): EAGVAQSPRYKIIEKRQSVAFWCNPISGHATLYWYQQILGQGPKLLIQFQNNGVVDDSQLPKDRFSAERLKGVDSTLKIQPAKLEDSAVYLCASSSKGGEAYYGYTFGSGTRLTVV.

In DNA form, the CDR3 reads TGTGCCAGCACGTCCAGGGGACGGGCCAACGTCCTGACTTTC. Translated, it gives CASTSRGRANVLTF. V gene TRBV6-5 combines with J gene TRBJ2-6; possible D gene TRBD1, 6 bases. This CDR3 contains 14 residues. Germline loops: CDR1 MNHEY, CDR2 SVGAGI. Trimming shortened V by 7 bases and J by 5 bases, and 12 bases separated the two germline ends.

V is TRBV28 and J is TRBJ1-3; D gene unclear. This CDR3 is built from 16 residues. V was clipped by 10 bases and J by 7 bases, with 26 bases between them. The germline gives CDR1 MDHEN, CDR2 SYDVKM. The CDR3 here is CATQFGRPAPGNTIYF. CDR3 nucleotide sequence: TGTGCCACCCAGTTCGGGAGACCTGCTCCCGGGAACACCATATATTTT. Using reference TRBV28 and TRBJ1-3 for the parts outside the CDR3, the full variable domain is DVKVTQSSRYLVKRTGEKVFLECVQDMDHENMFWYRQDPGLGLRLIYFSYDVKMKEKGDIPEGYSVSREKKERFSLILESASTNQTSMYLCATQFGRPAPGNTIYFGEGSWLTVV.

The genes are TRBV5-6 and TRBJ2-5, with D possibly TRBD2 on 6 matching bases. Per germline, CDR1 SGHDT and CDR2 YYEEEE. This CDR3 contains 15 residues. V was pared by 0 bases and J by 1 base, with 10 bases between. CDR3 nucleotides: TGTGCCAGCAGCTTGGCCGGGACTGGCCAAGAGACCCAGTACTTC. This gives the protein CASSLAGTGQETQYF.

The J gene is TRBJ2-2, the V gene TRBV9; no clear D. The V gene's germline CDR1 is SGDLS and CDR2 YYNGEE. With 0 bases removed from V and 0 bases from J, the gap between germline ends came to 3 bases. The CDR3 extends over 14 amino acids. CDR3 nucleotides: TGTGCCAGCAGCGTAGTAGCGAACACCGGGGAGCTGTTTTTT. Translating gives CASSVVANTGELFF.

CDR3 nucleotides: TGTGCCAGCAGCTTGATGACGGGAACTAATGAAAAACTGTTTTTT. It is translated as CASSLMTGTNEKLFF. The chain uses TRBV7-9 and TRBJ1-4; D uncertain. The V and J ends lost 3 bases and 1 base respectively, with 9 bases between them. There are 15 residues in the CDR3. CDR1 SEHNR and CDR2 FQNEAQ come from the germline V gene (reference sequence). Based on the CDR3 plus reference TRBV7-9 and TRBJ1-4, the full variable domain is DTGVSQNPRHKITKRGQNVTFRCDPISEHNRLYWYRQTLGQGPEFLTYFQNEAQLEKSRLLSDRFSAERPKGSFSTLEIQRTEQGDSAMYLCASSLMTGTNEKLFFGSGTQLSVL.

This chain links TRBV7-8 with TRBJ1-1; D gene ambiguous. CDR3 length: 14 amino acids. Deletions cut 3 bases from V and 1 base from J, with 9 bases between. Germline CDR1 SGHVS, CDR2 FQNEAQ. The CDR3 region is CASSFPSPNTEAFF. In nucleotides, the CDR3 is TGTGCCAGCAGCTTCCCGAGTCCGAACACTGAAGCTTTCTTT. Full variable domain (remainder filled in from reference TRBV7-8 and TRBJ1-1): GAGVSQSPRYKVAKRGQDVALRCDPISGHVSLFWYQQALGQGPEFLTYFQNEAQLDKSGLPSDRFFAERPEGSVSTLKIQRTQQEDSAVYLCASSFPSPNTEAFFGQGTRLTVV.

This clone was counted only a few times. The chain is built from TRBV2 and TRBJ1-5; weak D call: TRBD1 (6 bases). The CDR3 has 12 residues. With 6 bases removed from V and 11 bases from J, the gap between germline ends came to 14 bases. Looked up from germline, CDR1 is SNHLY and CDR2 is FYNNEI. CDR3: CASSPGARAQHF. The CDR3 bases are TGTGCCAGCAGCCCAGGGGCGAGGGCCCAGCATTTT.

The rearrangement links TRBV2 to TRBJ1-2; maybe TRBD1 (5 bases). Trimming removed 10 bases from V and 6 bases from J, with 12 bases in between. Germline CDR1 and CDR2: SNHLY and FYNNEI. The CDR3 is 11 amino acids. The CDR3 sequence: CATGTPDGYTF. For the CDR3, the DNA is TGTGCCACCGGGACTCCCGATGGCTACACCTTC.

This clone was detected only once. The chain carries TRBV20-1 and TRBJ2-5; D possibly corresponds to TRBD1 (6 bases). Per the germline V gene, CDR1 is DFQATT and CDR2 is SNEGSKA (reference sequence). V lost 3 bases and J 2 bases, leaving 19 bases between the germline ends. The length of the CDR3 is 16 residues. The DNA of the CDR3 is TGCAGTGCTAGTTTAGTTCAGGGGACGTTTCAAGAGACCCAGTACTTC. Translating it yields CSASLVQGTFQETQYF.

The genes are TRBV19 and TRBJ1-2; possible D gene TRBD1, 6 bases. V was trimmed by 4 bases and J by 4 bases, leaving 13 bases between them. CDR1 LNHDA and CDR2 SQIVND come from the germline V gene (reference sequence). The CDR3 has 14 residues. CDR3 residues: CASSNPGARYGYTF. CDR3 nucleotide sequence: TGTGCCAGTAGTAATCCAGGGGCGCGCTATGGCTACACCTTC.

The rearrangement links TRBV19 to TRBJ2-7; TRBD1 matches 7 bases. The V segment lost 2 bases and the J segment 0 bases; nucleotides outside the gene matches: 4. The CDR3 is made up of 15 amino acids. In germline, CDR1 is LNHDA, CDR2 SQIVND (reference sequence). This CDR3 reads CASSILTGASYEQYF. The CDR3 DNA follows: TGTGCCAGTAGTATACTAACAGGGGCCTCCTACGAGCAGTACTTC. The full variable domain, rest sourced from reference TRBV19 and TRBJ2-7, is DGGITQSPKYLFRKEGQNVTLSCEQNLNHDAMYWYRQDPGQGLRLIYYSQIVNDFQKGDIAEGYSVSREKKESFPLTVTSAQKNPTAFYLCASSILTGASYEQYFGPGTRLTVT.

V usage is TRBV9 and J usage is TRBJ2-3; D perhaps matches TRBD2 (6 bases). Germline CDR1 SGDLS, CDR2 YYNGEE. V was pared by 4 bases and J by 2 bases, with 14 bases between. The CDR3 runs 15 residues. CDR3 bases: TGTGCCAGCAGCCATAGCGGTACTAACACAGATACGCAGTATTTT. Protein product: CASSHSGTNTDTQYF.

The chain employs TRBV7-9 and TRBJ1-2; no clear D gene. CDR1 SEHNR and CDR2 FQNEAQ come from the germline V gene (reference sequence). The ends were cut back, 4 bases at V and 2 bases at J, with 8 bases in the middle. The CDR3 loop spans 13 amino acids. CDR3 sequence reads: CASSSAANYGYTF. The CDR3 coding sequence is TGTGCCAGCAGCTCGGCGGCCAACTATGGCTACACCTTC.

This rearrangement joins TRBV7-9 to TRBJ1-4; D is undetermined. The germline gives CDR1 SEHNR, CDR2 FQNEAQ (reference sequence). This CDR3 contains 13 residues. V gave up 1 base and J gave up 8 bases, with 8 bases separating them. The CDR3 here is CASSLETGEKLFF. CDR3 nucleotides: TGTGCCAGCAGCTTAGAGACGGGAGAAAAACTGTTTTTT.

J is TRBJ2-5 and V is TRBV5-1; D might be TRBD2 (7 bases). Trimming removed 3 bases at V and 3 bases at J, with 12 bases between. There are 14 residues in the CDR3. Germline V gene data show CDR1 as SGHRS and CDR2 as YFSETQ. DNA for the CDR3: TGCGCCAGCAGCTACCCGGGGGGCGAAGAGACCCAGTACTTC. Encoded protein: CASSYPGGEETQYF.

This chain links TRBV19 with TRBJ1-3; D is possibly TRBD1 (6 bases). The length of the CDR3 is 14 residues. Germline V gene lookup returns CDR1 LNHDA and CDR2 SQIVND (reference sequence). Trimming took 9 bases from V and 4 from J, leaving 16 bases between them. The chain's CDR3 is CASTIRGLGNTIYF. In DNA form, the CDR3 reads TGTGCCAGCACTATCAGGGGACTAGGAAACACCATATATTTT. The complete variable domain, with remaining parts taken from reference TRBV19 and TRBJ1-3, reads DGGITQSPKYLFRKEGQNVTLSCEQNLNHDAMYWYRQDPGQGLRLIYYSQIVNDFQKGDIAEGYSVSREKKESFPLTVTSAQKNPTAFYLCASTIRGLGNTIYFGEGSWLTVV.